Described below is a single T cell receptor (beta chain) sequence and its context. Its antigen target is currently unknown. These data are taken from a study of CXCR3-negative and CXCR3-positive naive CD8 T cells (dated by TCRdb to about 2019). With respect to the entire study: In total, approximately 130 million TRB reads were obtained, corresponding to roughly 1.5 +/- 0.3 million reads per library. Data from roughly eleven donors, pooled across two independent experiments, went into the diversity and physicochemical repertoire analyses. TRBV-TRBJ cluster analysis included naive subsets from roughly 5 donors and memory cells from 3 donors.

Overall study results and their limits: TRB CDR3s from CXCR3-positive naive cells showed higher hydrophobicity (lower Kidera factor 4), lower energy, and higher strength and volume indices than CXCR3-negative naive cells. Freshly isolated PBMCs were used for most assays because CXCR3 expression partially decreased after cryopreservation. Because surface CD5, which has been linked to self-reactivity in mice, was comparable between naive subsets, TCR interaction strength was also inferred from TRB CDR3 physicochemical properties. Comparably high repertoire diversity was found in both naive subsets, whereas much lower repertoire diversity was found in memory CD8+ T cells. Naive CXCR3-negative and CXCR3-positive cells from the same donor showed similar TRBV-TRBJ usage, whereas memory cells showed distinct patterns.

Sequencing relied on a NextSeq 550. The Human TCR Profiling Kit (MiLaboratory) was used to prepare UMI-labeled 5' RACE TRB cDNA libraries. The full amount of extracted RNA was used for cDNA synthesis, and the full amount of resulting cDNA was used for PCR amplification. Libraries were prepared in parallel using an identical number of PCR cycles. In the authors' own workflow: With a minimum of two reads required per UMI, MIGEC and MiXCR pulled out about 54,000 +/- 9,700 unique UMI-labeled TRB cDNA molecules from each library. Each library averaged about 40,000 +/- 10,000 functional in-frame TRB CDR3 nucleotide clonotypes without stop codons. After downsampling to 5000 UMI-labeled TRB molecules per sample, diversity metrics, including normalized Shannon-Wiener and Chao1, were computed in VDJtools. VDJtools was used to calculate clonotype-size-weighted physicochemical properties of the central five CDR3 residues, namely interaction energy, strength, volume and Kidera factor 4. The reads were reprocessed in TCRdb, with one entry per CDR3 protein sequence and no accompanying DNA. The V and J calls come from TCRdb's annotation, not from the publication. This sample's table contains over 70,000 distinct CDR3 sequences. The ten largest make up about 1.5% of the sample.

Each CD8+ T cell subset was flow-sorted in triplicate, with some 300,000 cells per subset placed directly into RLT lysis buffer. Naive CD8+ T cells were defined stringently as CD45RO-CCR7+CD27+CD95- to exclude memory contaminants. Peripheral blood mononuclear cells were isolated from buffy coats using standard density gradient centrifugation. Naive CXCR3-negative and CXCR3-positive CD8+ T cells were flow-sorted on a FACSAria III. Total RNA was extracted from sorted cells with an RNeasy Mini Kit. The CDR3 runs 14 amino acids, cysteine and phenylalanine included. No DNA has been recorded. The clonotype comes from a human donor in good health. Some clones in this sample may be carry-over from other donors' samples. Sample: naive CXCR3- CD8+ T cells from blood. The sample's cell subset or site, from its label and the paper: CD45RO-CCR7+CD27+CD95- naive CD8+ T cells lacking CXCR3 (TNR3-). In this chain, TRBV21-1 is recombined with TRBJ2-5; TCRdb designates TRBD2, a call that cannot be tested without DNA. TRBV21-1 counts as a pseudogene. The CDR3 region has the sequence CASPGLMKQETQYF.